What follows is one TCR beta chain and its context. This receptor's antigen is unknown. No much larger clone exists at a distance of one base, and base qualities are not known. The collaborating institutions used their own protocols to collect whole blood in K2EDTA tubes. Collaborator samples were shipped for TCRbeta analysis as frozen whole blood, isolated PBMCs, or DNA extracted from either sample type. The sample originates from a study of blood T cell repertoires in COVID-19 (dated by TCRdb to between 2020 and 2021). About the study as a whole: The collaborator samples originated in the United States, Italy and Spain and spanned the acute and convalescent phases of COVID-19. The samples were drawn from the first 160 participants of the ongoing ImmuneRACE study and from 1,254 subjects provided by 6 global collaborators. Where available, HLA class I and class II types were taken from metadata supplied by the sample provider and were not determined by assay-based typing. The prospective study material was composed of cDNA or gDNA derived from T cells, B-cell-depleted T cells, or PBMCs. A freely available public database, intended as a resource for researchers studying the immune response to SARS-CoV-2, is where the repertoires were released. Deeply sampled blood TCRbeta repertoires from subjects exposed to, actively infected with, or recovered from COVID-19 were included in the dataset. The sample metadata nearly always contained a de-identified subject ID, COVID-19 status, age in years and sex. What the research found in general, with its limitations: The quantity of clinical and demographic metadata differed by source and by participant and was supplied without curation.

TCRbeta CDR3 regions were amplified from genomic DNA using the immunoSEQ Assay, a bias-controlled multiplex PCR. In the paper's pipeline: The number of nucleated cells in each sample was estimated by amplification of reference gene primers within the assay. Sequence reads were collapsed and filtered to measure the absolute abundance of every unique TCRbeta CDR3 rearrangement. For each sample, productive Simpson clonality was calculated by taking the square root of Simpson's diversity index across productive rearrangements. As stored in TCRdb, this immuneACCESS dataset retains in-frame rearrangements with V and J assigned. A fraction of the clones does not appear; measured against another copy, unresolved V genes explain less than half of the discrepancy, and the remainder lacks a known reason. That table furnishes V, J and clone size, whereas the DNA furnished D and trimming. Within this sample are 200,000 to 250,000 clones, with about 83% of them counted one time only. The leading ten clones occupy around 5.2% of the sample.

Material for sequencing was peripheral blood. The TCR comes from a human donor in a cohort sampled during active COVID-19.

The bases read TGTGCCAGCAGCCAAGGGCTAGCGGACTACGAGCAGTACTTC. This sequence encodes CASSQGLADYEQYF. The chain links TRBV4-2 with TRBJ2-7; 7 middle bases align to TRBD2. V and J are trimmed by 1 base and 3 bases, and the gene matches miss 3 bases of the junction. The germline V gene provides CDR1 LGHNA and CDR2 YNFKEQ. Including the terminal cysteine and phenylalanine, the CDR3 comprises 14 residues. Of the read, only the CDR3 DNA is kept; its 42 bases are in frame from base 1.